This T cell receptor beta chain was observed in a study of cytomegalovirus exposure and HLA in healthy donors. Profiled with immunoSEQ multiplex PCR; TCRdb holds only in-frame clones, not every one. The table lists a few hundred thousand clones, about 90% of them singletons. CDR1 SGDLS and CDR2 YYNGEE come from the germline V gene. This CDR3 has 14 residues. V was cut by 0 bases and J by 4 bases, with 10 bases left in between. Details on this clone: The antigen is unknown.

Whole-study findings and limits: Three of the chains that were CMV-associated were confirmed in vitro to be specific for CMV antigens. The classifier was said to identify cytomegalovirus status with high specificity and sensitivity.

The receptor was isolated from a young woman in good health and CMV-seronegative. This rearrangement joins TRBV9 to TRBJ2-5; D remains ambiguous. Sequenced sample: PBMCs. The CDR3 bases are TGTGCCAGCAGCGTAGGCCAGCCAGGAGAGACCCAGTACTTC. It is translated as CASSVGQPGETQYF.